This T cell receptor beta chain stems from a study of shared clonotypes between healthy human individuals. Per germline, CDR1 SGHRS and CDR2 YFSETQ. Deletions cut 0 bases from V and 2 bases from J, with 4 bases between. This CDR3 is built from 13 residues. Profiled with immunoSEQ multiplex PCR; TCRdb holds only in-frame clones, not every one. This table holds roughly 2.4 million clones, around 95% found once. Material for sequencing was naive CD4+ T cells sorted from blood. This sample's subset: CD45RA+ positively selected. This TCR derives from a man between 18 and 35 years old in good health. The genes are TRBV5-1 and TRBJ2-3, with no clear D. CDR3 nucleotides: TGCGCCAGCAGCTTGGCCGCCACAGATACGCAGTATTTT. Protein: CASSLAATDTQYF.